This TCR beta chain came from a study of response to subunit inactivated influenza vaccine (dated by TCRdb to 2017 to 2018). Regarding the complete study: To follow how T cells responded to a trivalent subunit inactivated influenza vaccine, the researchers relied on deep quantitative profiling of the T cell receptor repertoire. Results and caveats for the whole study, not just this receptor: The authors proposed that each seasonal influenza vaccination may bring in only a limited number of new T cells.

With respect to this clonotype: The specificity of this receptor is unknown. No much larger clonotype is one base removed from it; base qualities were not supplied.

From the cysteine up to the phenylalanine, the CDR3 has a length of 15 residues. Only the CDR3 DNA is retained, 45 bases long and in frame from the first base. The germline V and J ends show losses of 2 bases and 9 bases respectively, and no gene match explains 8 bases of the junction. The germline V gene encodes CDR1 SGHRS and CDR2 YFSETQ. Preparation of the library involved RT-PCR. Sequenced on an Illumina HiSeq 2500. Using fastp at Q25 and MiXCR, TCRdb reprocessed the public reads and kept productive beta chains. Rows with one shared CDR3 protein collapse into an entry with the most common genes and DNA. For this sample the table gives some 570,000 distinct CDR3 sequences, of which 10% to 12% were detected only once. The top ten clones comprise 9.5% to 11% of the sample. These data also formed part of another study, on T cells expressing NK-cell markers. Looking at the second paper: The TCR beta cDNA libraries were made using 5'RACE template switching, a step that added both a universal primer site and unique molecular identifiers. Seven or eight donors provided sorted CD3+CD56+NKG2C+, CD3+CD56+NKG2C- and CD3+CD56-NKG2C+ T-cell subsets, whose TCR beta-chain repertoires were profiled. Seven of the eight sequenced donors were HCMV-seropositive and one was HCMV-seronegative. To restrict sorting to alphabetaTCR-expressing T cells, an anti-gammadeltaTCR antibody was added in several experiments. For over five donors, the dominant CD3+CD56+NKG2C+ clonotypes were among the top 10 CD8+ clonotypes and accounted for 1.0-7.0% of CD8+ T cells. Those dominant clonotypes were again the most abundant among CD3+CD56-NKG2C+ cells in a few donors, at about 25-65%. Whether the expanded NKG2C-expressing T cell clones were specific for HCMV antigens was left unclear. The study sequenced eight donors, all healthy volunteers chosen at random: three men and five women. To determine HCMV serostatus, a commercial ELISA kit was used to detect HCMV-specific IgG in serum. Ficoll density gradient centrifugation was used to isolate peripheral blood mononuclear cells from blood. Bulk peripheral blood T-cell repertoires were additionally sequenced from unsorted PBMC for several donors. cDNA synthesis was primed from the TCR beta constant segment and was followed by two successive PCR amplification steps. Sequencing of the libraries produced 2 x 150 bp reads on Illumina HiSeq 2000/2500, MiSeq or NextSeq. MIGEC was used to demultiplex reads and group the reads by UMI, and MiTCR was used to assemble and quantify clonotypes. To exclude erroneous sequences, only TCR cDNA sequences supported by at least two reads were retained. Downstream repertoire analysis used the tcR package, and clonotypes were matched across fractions by CDR3 nucleotide sequence plus V segment. Antigen specificity was annotated against VDJdb with VDJmatch, allowing one amino acid substitution in CDR3.

The sequenced sample was PBMCs from blood, obtained on the day of vaccination. Recombination linked TRBV5-1 to TRBJ2-1; 10 central bases correspond to TRBD2. The TCR comes from a man aged 45-60 years who received an inactivated influenza vaccine. Donor details come from another sample of the same person, matched by shared clones. The nucleotide sequence reads TGCGCCAGCAGCTTCCTAGCGGGGGATGTGGGTGAGCAGTTCTTC. This translates into CASSFLAGDVGEQFF.